This TCR beta chain derives from a study of human T cells and chemical hapten exposure. This clonotype was detected many times. Time point: pre-sensitization, week 0. Treatment of the sample: therapeutic diphenylcyclopropenone sensitization with weekly scalp DPC. This CDR3 comprises 14 residues. V was trimmed by 2 bases and J by 1 base, leaving 8 bases between them. CDR1 and CDR2 from the germline V gene are KGHSH and LQKENI. TCRdb ran MiXCR on the RACE reads and lists one entry per CDR3 protein. The repertoire includes tens of thousands of distinct CDR3 sequences, around 15% of them detected once, and 3.5% to 6% sits in the top ten.

The chain carries TRBV18 and TRBJ1-1, with D unresolved. This clonotype originated in a woman aged 45-59 years with alopecia areata. Some clones in this sample may be carry-over from other donors' samples. Sequencing used whole blood, obtained in connection with sensitization to the hapten diphenylcyclopropenone (DPC). The CDR3 DNA sequence: TGTGCCAGCTCACCAAGGGCCACGAACACTGAAGCTTTCTTT. As protein: CASSPRATNTEAFF.